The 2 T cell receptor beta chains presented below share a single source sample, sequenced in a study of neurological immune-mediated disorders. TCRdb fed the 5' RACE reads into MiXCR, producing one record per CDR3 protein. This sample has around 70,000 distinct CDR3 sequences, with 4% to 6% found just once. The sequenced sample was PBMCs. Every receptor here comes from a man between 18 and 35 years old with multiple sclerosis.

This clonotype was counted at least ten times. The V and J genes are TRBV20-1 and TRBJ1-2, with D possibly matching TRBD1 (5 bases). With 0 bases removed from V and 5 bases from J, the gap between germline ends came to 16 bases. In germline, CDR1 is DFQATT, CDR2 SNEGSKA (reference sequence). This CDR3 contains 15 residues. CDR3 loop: CSARDPAGPPYGYTF. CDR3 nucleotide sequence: TGCAGTGCTAGAGATCCAGCAGGGCCCCCGTATGGCTACACCTTC.

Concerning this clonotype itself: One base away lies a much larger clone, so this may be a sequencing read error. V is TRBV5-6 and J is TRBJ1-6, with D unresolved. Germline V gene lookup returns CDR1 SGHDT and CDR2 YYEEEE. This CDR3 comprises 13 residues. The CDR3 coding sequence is TGTGCCAGCAGCTTGGCCCGGGAGTCACCCCTCAACTTT. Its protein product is CASSLARESPLNF.